This entry features one T cell receptor beta chain sequence. Its antigen is not identified. This entry is derived from a study of CD8 T cells in ankylosing spondylitis. General observations from the study: Among TCR beta sequences, a motif of under 10 highly homologous variants appeared characteristic of ankylosing spondylitis blood.

TCRdb used MiXCR to reprocess the 5' RACE reads, holding one entry per CDR3 protein. Altogether a few hundred thousand distinct CDR3 sequences are present, approximately 11% being singletons, with the ten largest covering 6.5% to 7%. V lost 6 bases, J lost 3 bases, and 17 bases lay in between. The CDR3 has 15 residues. The germline CDR1 and CDR2 sequences are ENHRY and SYGVKD. Sequences were obtained from blood, either unsorted or a sorted T cell fraction (not recorded which). The rearrangement links TRBV10-3 to TRBJ1-2; D may be TRBD1 (5 bases). This TCR was recovered from a male donor with ankylosing spondylitis. The CDR3 loop reads CAISFTGTDHYGYTF. The CDR3 DNA follows: TGTGCCATCAGCTTTACCGGGACCGACCACTATGGCTACACCTTC.